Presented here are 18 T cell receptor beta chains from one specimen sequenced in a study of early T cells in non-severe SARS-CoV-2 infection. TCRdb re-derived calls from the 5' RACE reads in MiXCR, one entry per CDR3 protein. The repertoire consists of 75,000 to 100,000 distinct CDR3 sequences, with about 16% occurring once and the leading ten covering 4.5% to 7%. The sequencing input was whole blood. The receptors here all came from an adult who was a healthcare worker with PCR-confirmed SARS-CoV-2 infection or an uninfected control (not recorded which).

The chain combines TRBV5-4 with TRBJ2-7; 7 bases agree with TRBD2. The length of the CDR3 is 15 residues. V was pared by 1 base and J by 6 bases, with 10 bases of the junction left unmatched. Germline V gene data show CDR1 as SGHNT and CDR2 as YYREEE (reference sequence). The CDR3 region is CASSLYQRERREQYF. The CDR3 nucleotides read TGTGCCAGCAGCTTGTACCAGCGGGAACGGCGCGAGCAGTACTTC.

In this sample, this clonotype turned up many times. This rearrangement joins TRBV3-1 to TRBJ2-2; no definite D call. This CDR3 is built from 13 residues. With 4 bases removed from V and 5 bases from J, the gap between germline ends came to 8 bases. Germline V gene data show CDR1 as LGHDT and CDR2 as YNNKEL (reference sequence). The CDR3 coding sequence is TGTGCCAGCAGCCTACAAGGAACCGGGGAGCTGTTTTTT. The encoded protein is CASSLQGTGELFF. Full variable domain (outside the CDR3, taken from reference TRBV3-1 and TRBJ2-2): DTAVSQTPKYLVTQMGNDKSIKCEQNLGHDTMYWYKQDSKKFLKIMFSYNNKELIINETVPNRFSPKSPDKAHLNLHINSLELGDSAVYFCASSLQGTGELFFGEGSRLTVL.

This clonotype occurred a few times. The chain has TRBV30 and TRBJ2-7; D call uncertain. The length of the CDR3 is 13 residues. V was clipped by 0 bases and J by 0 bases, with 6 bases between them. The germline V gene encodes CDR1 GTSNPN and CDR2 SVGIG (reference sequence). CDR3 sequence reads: CAWSVSLSYEQYF. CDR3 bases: TGTGCCTGGAGTGTATCACTCTCCTACGAGCAGTACTTC.

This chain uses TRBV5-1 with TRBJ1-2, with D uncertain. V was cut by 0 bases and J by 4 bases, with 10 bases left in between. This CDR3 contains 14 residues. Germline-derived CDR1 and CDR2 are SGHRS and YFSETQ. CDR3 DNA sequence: TGCGCCAGCAGCTTGGACGGTGCCCTCTATGGCTACACCTTC. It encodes CASSLDGALYGYTF. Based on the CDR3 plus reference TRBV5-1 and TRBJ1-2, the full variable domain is KAGVTQTPRYLIKTRGQQVTLSCSPISGHRSVSWYQQTPGQGLQFLFEYFSETQRNKGNFPGRFSGRQFSNSRSEMNVSTLELGDSALYLCASSLDGALYGYTFGSGTRLTVV.

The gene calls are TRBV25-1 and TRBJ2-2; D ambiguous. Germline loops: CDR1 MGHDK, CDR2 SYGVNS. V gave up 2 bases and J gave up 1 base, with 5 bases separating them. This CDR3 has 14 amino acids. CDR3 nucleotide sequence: TGTGCCAGCAGTGAACTACTGAACACCGGGGAGCTGTTTTTT. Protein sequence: CASSELLNTGELFF.

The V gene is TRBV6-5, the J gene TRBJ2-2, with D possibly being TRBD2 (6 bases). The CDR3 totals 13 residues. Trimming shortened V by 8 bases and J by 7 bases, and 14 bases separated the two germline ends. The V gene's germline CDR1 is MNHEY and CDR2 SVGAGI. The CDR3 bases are TGTGCCAGCGGGCCTTTGGAGGGCGGGGAGCTGTTTTTT. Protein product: CASGPLEGGELFF.

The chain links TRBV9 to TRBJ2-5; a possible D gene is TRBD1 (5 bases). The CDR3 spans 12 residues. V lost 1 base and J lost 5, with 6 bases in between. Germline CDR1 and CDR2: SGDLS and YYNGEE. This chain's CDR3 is CASSVPGETQYF. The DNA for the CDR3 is TGTGCCAGCAGCGTACCAGGGGAGACCCAGTACTTC.

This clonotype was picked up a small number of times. This CDR3 reads CASSLTSRYNEQFF. Written as DNA, the CDR3 is TGTGCCAGCAGCTTGACTAGCCGATACAATGAGCAGTTCTTC. This chain links TRBV5-6 with TRBJ2-1, with D maybe TRBD2 (6 bases). V was clipped by 1 base and J by 4 bases, with 9 bases between them. The CDR3 contains 14 residues. The germline V gene encodes CDR1 SGHDT and CDR2 YYEEEE.

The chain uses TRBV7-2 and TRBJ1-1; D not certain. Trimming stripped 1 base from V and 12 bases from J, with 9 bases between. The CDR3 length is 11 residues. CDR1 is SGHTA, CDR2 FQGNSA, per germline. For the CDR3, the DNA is TGTGCCAGCAGCTTAGTTGGGTGGCCTTTCTTT. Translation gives CASSLVGWPFF. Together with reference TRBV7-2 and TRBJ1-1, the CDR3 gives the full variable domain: GAGVSQSPSNKVTEKGKDVELRCDPISGHTALYWYRQSLGQGLEFLIYFQGNSAPDKSGLPSDRFSAERTGGSVSTLTIQRTQQEDSAVYLCASSLVGWPFFGQGTRLTVV.

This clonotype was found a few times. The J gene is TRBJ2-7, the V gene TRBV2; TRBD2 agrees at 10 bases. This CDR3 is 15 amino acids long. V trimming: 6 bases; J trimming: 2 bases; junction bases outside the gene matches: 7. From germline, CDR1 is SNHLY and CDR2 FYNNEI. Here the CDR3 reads CASRDGTSATYEQYF. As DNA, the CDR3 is TGTGCCAGCAGGGACGGGACTAGCGCGACCTACGAGCAGTACTTC.

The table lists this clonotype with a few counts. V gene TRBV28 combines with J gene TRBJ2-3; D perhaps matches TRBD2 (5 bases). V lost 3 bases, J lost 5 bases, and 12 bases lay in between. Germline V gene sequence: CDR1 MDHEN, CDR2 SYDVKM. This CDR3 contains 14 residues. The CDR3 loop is CASSFSAAGDTQYF. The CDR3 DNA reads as TGTGCCAGCAGTTTTTCAGCGGCTGGAGATACGCAGTATTTT. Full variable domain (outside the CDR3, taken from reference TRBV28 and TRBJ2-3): DVKVTQSSRYLVKRTGEKVFLECVQDMDHENMFWYRQDPGLGLRLIYFSYDVKMKEKGDIPEGYSVSREKKERFSLILESASTNQTSMYLCASSFSAAGDTQYFGPGTRLTVL.

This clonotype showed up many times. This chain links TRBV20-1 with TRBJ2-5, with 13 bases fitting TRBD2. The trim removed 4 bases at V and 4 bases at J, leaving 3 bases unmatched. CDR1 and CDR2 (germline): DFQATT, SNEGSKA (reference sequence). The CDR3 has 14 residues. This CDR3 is CSATWTSGRETQYF. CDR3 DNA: TGCAGTGCTACCTGGACTAGCGGGAGAGAGACCCAGTACTTC.

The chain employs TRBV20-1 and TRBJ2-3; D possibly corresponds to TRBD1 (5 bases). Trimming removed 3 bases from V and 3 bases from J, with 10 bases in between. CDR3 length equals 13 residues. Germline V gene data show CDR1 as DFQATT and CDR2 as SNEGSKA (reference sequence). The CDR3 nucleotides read TGCAGTGCTAGTGCCAGGGTGACAGATACGCAGTATTTT. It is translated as CSASARVTDTQYF.

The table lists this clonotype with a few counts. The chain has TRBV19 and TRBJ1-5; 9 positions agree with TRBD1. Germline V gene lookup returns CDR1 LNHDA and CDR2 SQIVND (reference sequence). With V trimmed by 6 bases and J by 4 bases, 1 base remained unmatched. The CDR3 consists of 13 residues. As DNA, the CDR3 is TGTGCCAGTAGAGGGACAGGGAATCAGCCCCAGCATTTT. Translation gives CASRGTGNQPQHF.

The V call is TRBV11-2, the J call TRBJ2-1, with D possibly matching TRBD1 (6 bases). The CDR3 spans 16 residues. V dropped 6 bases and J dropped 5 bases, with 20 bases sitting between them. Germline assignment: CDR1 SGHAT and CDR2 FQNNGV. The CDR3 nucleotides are TGTGCCAGCAGACCAATTAGGGGGAGTATCCACAATGAGCAGTTCTTC. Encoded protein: CASRPIRGSIHNEQFF. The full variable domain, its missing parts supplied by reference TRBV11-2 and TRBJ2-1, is EAGVAQSPRYKIIEKRQSVAFWCNPISGHATLYWYQQILGQGPKLLIQFQNNGVVDDSQLPKDRFSAERLKGVDSTLKIQPAKLEDSAVYLCASRPIRGSIHNEQFFGPGTRLTVL.

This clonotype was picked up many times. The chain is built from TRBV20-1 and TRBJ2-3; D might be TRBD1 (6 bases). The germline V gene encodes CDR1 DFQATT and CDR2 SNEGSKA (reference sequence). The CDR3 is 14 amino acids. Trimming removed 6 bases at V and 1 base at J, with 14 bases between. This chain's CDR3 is CSALRGSGTDTQYF. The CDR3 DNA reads TGCAGTGCCCTCAGGGGAAGCGGCACAGATACGCAGTATTTT.

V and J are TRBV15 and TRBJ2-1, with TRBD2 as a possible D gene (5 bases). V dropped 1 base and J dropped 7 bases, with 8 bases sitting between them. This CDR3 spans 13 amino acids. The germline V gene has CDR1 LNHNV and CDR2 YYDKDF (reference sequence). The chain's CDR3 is CATSRVGENEQFF. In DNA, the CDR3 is TGTGCCACCAGCAGAGTCGGGGAAAATGAGCAGTTCTTC.

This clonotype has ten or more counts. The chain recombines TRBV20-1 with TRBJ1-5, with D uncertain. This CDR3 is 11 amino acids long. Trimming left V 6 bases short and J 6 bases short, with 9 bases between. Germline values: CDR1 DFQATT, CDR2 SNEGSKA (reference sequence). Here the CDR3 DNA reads TGCAGTGCCGCTTCCGGTCAGCCCCAGCATTTT. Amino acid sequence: CSAASGQPQHF.